The clone carrying this T cell receptor beta chain was seen repeatedly, ten times or more. Its cognate antigen is unknown. This sample was taken from a study of T cells in Graves' hyperthyroidism and ophthalmopathy. The ends were cut back, 0 bases at V and 6 bases at J, with 10 bases in the middle. The CDR3 consists of 14 residues. Germline CDR1 reads KGHSH; CDR2 reads LQKENI. A roughly 9.1 ml volume of fresh peripheral blood provided the PBMCs. Study findings and constraints: Within blood appeared most thyroid clonotypes that had expanded above 0.001. Ophthalmopathy prediction by the model preceded onset by a median about 6.8 months.

RNA transcripts yielded amplified TCR beta CDR3 regions. The HTBI primer set drove a first-round RT-PCR of the TCR CDR3. TCRdb re-called the multiplex PCR reads with MiXCR, one entry per CDR3 protein. The sample carries about 590,000 distinct CDR3 sequences, more than 15% recorded once. The clonotype originates from a woman aged 25 to 39 with Graves' hyperthyroidism. The V gene is TRBV18, the J gene TRBJ2-3; D call uncertain. The sequenced sample was blood. CDR3 amino acids: CASSPPNLLDTQYF. The CDR3 DNA follows: TGTGCCAGCTCACCACCGAATCTTCTCGATACGCAGTATTTT.